Detailed here is one TCR beta chain. These data originate in a study of blood T cell repertoires in COVID-19. Study-wide background: Acute and convalescent COVID-19 specimens originated in the United States, Italy and Spain. The cDNA or gDNA used as material had been derived from T cells, B-cell-depleted T cells, or PBMCs.

As originally analysed: The assay estimated nucleated cells by amplifying reference gene primers. Clones were sequenced by immunoSEQ multiplex PCR, and TCRdb holds only the in-frame ones, with some missing. D and trimming come from the DNA, and the V and J calls and clone size come from that table. The sample lists under 400,000 clones, about nine tenths occurring once. It was during active infection that Seattle patients were enrolled and then longitudinally followed. V lost 5 bases to trimming and J lost 3 bases; unmatched junction nucleotides: 12. This CDR3 contains 17 residues. CDR1 is SEHNR, CDR2 FQNEAQ, per germline (reference sequence).

This chain links TRBV7-9 with TRBJ2-2; TRBD1 agrees at 7 bases. The specimen was peripheral blood. The TCR originated in a woman aged 25 to 39 with COVID-19, enrolled during active disease. The CDR3 is CASSTRPGQAYTGELFF. The CDR3, as DNA: TGTGCCAGCAGCACAAGACCCGGACAGGCGTACACCGGGGAGCTGTTTTTT.